This TCR beta chain was captured by sequencing in a study of T cells in tumors and immune-related adverse events (dated by TCRdb to 2020 to 2022). Measured from the cysteine to the phenylalanine, the CDR3 is 14 residues long. The read is trimmed to its CDR3 DNA, 42 bases read in frame from base 1. V was cut back by 3 bases and J by 3 bases, leaving a gap of 12 bases between them. The germline V gene (reference sequence) gives CDR1 as WNHNN and CDR2 as SYGVQD. Explained via the paper, the treatment or condition label denotes: nivolumab (PD-1 blockade) given before sampling. The DNeasy Blood and Tissue Kit was used to extract DNA from the formalin-fixed paraffin-embedded specimens. On this clone itself: Its cognate antigen has yet to be identified. Base qualities were left out, and no much larger clone turns up one base away.

The TCR beta locus was amplified and sequenced with the immunoSEQ assay, yielding bulk TCR Vbeta CDR3 data. As for the original processing: CDR3s were excluded if they were non-productive, were shorter than 7 amino acids, or did not start with C or end with F/W. Analysis was restricted to specimens with at least 1000 reads, and each clonotype was defined at the amino acid level. To compute clonality, Pielou's evenness was subtracted from 1. Library sizes were equalized by abundance-weighted random subsampling with replacement, which was repeated 100 times so that 95% confidence intervals could be reported. Repertoire overlap was quantified with the Morisita overlap index, and the top 40 clones per specimen were checked for overlap with the irAE. Sourced from immuneACCESS, this table was stored by TCRdb with only in-frame sequences that have V and J called. A share of the clones is absent; for the studies checked, an unresolved V gene accounts for under half, and the remainder has no known explanation. V and J calls and clone size are given by that table; D and trimming were obtained from the DNA. This sample comprises tens of thousands of clones, 85% to 95% of them detected only once. The ten biggest clones cover 1.1% to 1.5% of the sample.

This sample comprised lymph node tissue, obtained from a patient treated with anti-PD-1 therapy. Recombination linked TRBV10-1 to TRBJ2-7; no D gene is confidently identified. This TCR came from a female donor with metastatic renal cell carcinoma. The CDR3 protein is CASSDSLDGYEQYF. In nucleotides, the sequence is TGCGCCAGCAGTGATTCCCTCGACGGCTACGAGCAGTACTTC.